This is a list of T cell receptor beta chains from one sample in a study of T cells in Graves' hyperthyroidism and ophthalmopathy. Using its own MiXCR run on the multiplex PCR reads, TCRdb lists one record per CDR3 protein. The data hold about 660,000 distinct CDR3 sequences, with nearly 45% observed a single time. The sequencing sample was made of peripheral blood or thyroid tissue (not recorded which). These receptors were obtained from an adult man with Graves' disease, either hyperthyroidism or ophthalmopathy (not recorded which). Both conserved end residues are part of each CDR3. Each record gives: V gene, J gene, CDR3 protein.

V: TRBV2
J: TRBJ2-7
CDR3: CVSSDFAGANYEQYF

V: TRBV19
J: TRBJ2-1
CDR3: CASSIVGTYHNEQFF

V: TRBV7-8
J: TRBJ2-5
CDR3: CASSPPGGARETQYF

V: TRBV13
J: TRBJ1-1
CDR3: CASTLDRGAVFEAFF

V: TRBV2
J: TRBJ1-4
CDR3: CAISAGTGAEKLFF

V: TRBV5-4
J: TRBJ2-7
CDR3: CARGSVRDRGYEQYF

V: TRBV29-1
J: TRBJ2-7
CDR3: CSVDGGANYEQYF

V: TRBV7-2
J: TRBJ2-7
CDR3: CASRGPGLSYEQYF

V: TRBV29-1
J: TRBJ1-5
CDR3: CSSRTGAEQPQHF

V: TRBV7-3
J: TRBJ1-1
CDR3: CASTWAANTEAFF

V: TRBV5-6
J: TRBJ1-2
CDR3: CASRATGFYGYTF

V: TRBV7-8
J: TRBJ2-6
CDR3: CASSLRRSGANVLTF

V: TRBV14
J: TRBJ1-1
CDR3: CASRPTGGALEAFF

V: TRBV29-1
J: TRBJ1-4
CDR3: CSVMGRGEKLFF

V: TRBV7-9
J: TRBJ1-1
CDR3: CASSFGGARGDTEAFF

V: TRBV7-9
J: TRBJ2-7
CDR3: CASSFGFWEDEQYF

V: TRBV2
J: TRBJ2-7
CDR3: CASSEYAGESQQYF